The T cell receptor (beta chain) under discussion was sequenced for a study of immune characterization of retroperitoneal liposarcoma (dated by TCRdb to 2018 to 2020). The receptor library was made with PCR. TCRdb lists the instrument as NextSeq 500. TCRdb reran the public reads through fastp at Q25 and MiXCR, keeping productive beta chains. Each CDR3 protein appears once, grouped with its most common genes and DNA. This sample holds 12,000 or so distinct CDR3 sequences; around 26% were observed only once. The ten largest account for around a tenth of the sample. The germline V end is reduced by 1 base and the J end by 2 bases; junction bases left unmatched: 3. CDR1 and CDR2 were assigned from the germline V gene as SGHRS and YFSETQ. CDR3 length: 15 amino acids, cysteine to phenylalanine. Of the read, only the CDR3 DNA is kept; its 45 bases are in frame from base 1. In the case of this clonotype: There is no known antigen for this receptor. The input lacks base qualities; no much larger clone sits a single base away.

The rearrangement joined TRBV5-1 to TRBJ2-1; the central 7 bases match TRBD1. Sequencing was carried out using tumor tissue. This sequence originates from a female donor with retroperitoneal liposarcoma. The DNA reads TGCGCCAGCAGCTTGAACCAGGGGGCCTACAATGAGCAGTTCTTC. Translated, this gives CASSLNQGAYNEQFF.